The 30 T cell receptor beta chains given below trace back to one sample, sequenced in a study of identical twins. One entry per CDR3 protein results from TCRdb running MiXCR on the 5' RACE reads. The table records around 530,000 distinct CDR3 sequences, over 12% of them present only once. The same sample was also studied in work on yellow fever vaccine responses in identical twins.

Sequenced input: CD4+ T cells sorted from blood. The origin of the receptors is a woman in her late teens or twenties in good health.

The V gene is TRBV2, the J gene TRBJ2-1, with 10 bases matching TRBD1. This CDR3 region has 14 residues. The V and J ends lost 6 bases and 9 bases, in that order; junction bases with no gene match: 8. The germline gives CDR1 SNHLY, CDR2 FYNNEI. The CDR3 is CASSRDRGVGEQFF. CDR3 bases: TGTGCCAGCAGCCGGGACAGGGGTGTGGGTGAGCAGTTCTTC.

This sequence joins TRBV7-8 and TRBJ2-5; no clear D gene. The V and J ends lost 1 base and 1 base respectively, with 7 bases between them. Germline CDR1 reads SGHVS; CDR2 reads FQNEAQ. This CDR3 comprises 14 residues. CDR3 sequence (DNA): TGTGCCAGCAGCTTAGTGCCAGCCCAAGAGACCCAGTACTTC. This gives the protein CASSLVPAQETQYF.

There are many counts of this clonotype. The rearrangement uses TRBV10-3 and TRBJ2-2; 9 nucleotides agree with TRBD1. The V and J ends lost 8 bases and 5 bases, in that order; junction bases with no gene match: 0. Per the germline V gene, CDR1 is ENHRY and CDR2 is SYGVKD. The CDR3 length is 12 residues. CDR3 region: CAIDRGTGELFF. DNA for the CDR3: TGTGCCATCGACAGGGGGACCGGGGAGCTGTTTTTT.

This clonotype has only a few counts. V and J are TRBV20-1 and TRBJ1-3; a possible D gene is TRBD1 (6 bases). V was cut by 6 bases and J by 4 bases, with 19 bases left in between. The CDR3 is 15 residues long. Looked up from germline, CDR1 is DFQATT and CDR2 is SNEGSKA (reference sequence). The CDR3 here is CSAESRTGRGNTIYF. CDR3 in DNA: TGCAGTGCCGAATCGAGAACAGGGAGGGGAAACACCATATATTTT.

The genes are TRBV20-1 and TRBJ2-7; D possibly uses TRBD1 or TRBD2 (6 bases each). CDR1 DFQATT and CDR2 SNEGSKA come from the germline V gene (reference sequence). The germline V and J ends were trimmed by 7 bases and 1 base, with 14 bases remaining between them. This CDR3 comprises 13 residues. CDR3 in amino acids: CSGGASVSYEQYF. The CDR3 DNA follows: TGCAGTGGGGGGGCTAGCGTTTCCTACGAGCAGTACTTC.

J is TRBJ2-3 and V is TRBV14, with D hard to call. Trimming left V 1 base short and J 4 bases short, with 9 bases between. The germline V gene encodes CDR1 SGHDN and CDR2 FVKESK. This CDR3 spans 14 amino acids. CDR3 DNA sequence: TGTGCCAGCAGCCAAGCCTTCCGATCAGATACGCAGTATTTT. Translation gives CASSQAFRSDTQYF.

This clonotype was seen more than once but under ten times. As DNA, the CDR3 is TGTGCCAGCAGCTTAGGGGCTAGCGGGAGGGCCTACGAGCAGTACTTC. Translating it yields CASSLGASGRAYEQYF. This rearrangement joins TRBV7-2 to TRBJ2-7, with 12 nucleotides matching TRBD2. Per the germline V gene, CDR1 is SGHTA and CDR2 is FQGNSA. J gave up 2 bases and V 1 base, and 3 bases lay outside the gene matches. The CDR3 sequence is 16 residues long. Based on the CDR3 plus reference TRBV7-2 and TRBJ2-7, the full variable domain is GAGVSQSPSNKVTEKGKDVELRCDPISGHTALYWYRQSLGQGLEFLIYFQGNSAPDKSGLPSDRFSAERTGGSVSTLTIQRTQQEDSAVYLCASSLGASGRAYEQYFGPGTRLTVT.

The chain employs TRBV28 and TRBJ2-5; D unresolved. V was shortened by 4 bases and J by 2 bases, with 11 bases between the two germline ends. The CDR3 has 14 residues. CDR1 is MDHEN and CDR2 is SYDVKM in the germline V gene. DNA of the CDR3: TGTGCCAGCAGTTCCCCCTGGGGACAAGAGACCCAGTACTTC. Amino acids: CASSSPWGQETQYF.

In its sample, this clonotype was seen a few times. This sequence joins TRBV20-1 and TRBJ2-3, with 9 bases fitting TRBD2. Trimming at V came to 0 bases and at J to 5 bases, leaving 9 bases not matched to a gene. The CDR3 is 16 residues long. The germline CDR1 and CDR2 sequences are DFQATT and SNEGSKA (reference sequence). The chain's CDR3 is CSARDPASGIGDTQYF. CDR3 DNA sequence: TGCAGTGCTAGAGATCCGGCTAGCGGGATTGGAGATACGCAGTATTTT.

The chain is built from TRBV11-2 and TRBJ2-7, with a possible D match to TRBD2 (5 bases). The CDR3 is made up of 15 amino acids. Germline V gene lookup returns CDR1 SGHAT and CDR2 FQNNGV. Trimming cost V 1 base and J 1 base, with 11 bases left between them. The CDR3 loop reads CASSLGAGRSYEQYF. The CDR3 DNA is TGTGCCAGCAGCTTAGGGGCGGGCAGATCCTACGAGCAGTACTTC.

This clonotype showed up just a few times. The CDR3 DNA reads as TGCAGTGCTAGGGTAGCGGGAGATGGCACAGATACGCAGTATTTT. Protein: CSARVAGDGTDTQYF. This chain uses TRBV20-1 with TRBJ2-3; TRBD2 aligns across 9 bases. The germline V gene has CDR1 DFQATT and CDR2 SNEGSKA (reference sequence). The CDR3 consists of 15 residues. J was trimmed by 1 base and V by 3 bases; bases with no gene match: 5.

This chain uses TRBV4-1 with TRBJ1-5, with no clear D. Per germline, CDR1 MGHRA and CDR2 YSYEKL. The CDR3 loop spans 14 amino acids. The ends were cut back, 2 bases at V and 1 base at J, with 6 bases in the middle. CDR3 sequence: CASSQIGSNQPQHF. The CDR3 coding sequence is TGCGCCAGCAGCCAAATAGGGAGCAATCAGCCCCAGCATTTT.

CDR3 amino acids: CAISGLFGDTQYF. In DNA, the CDR3 is TGTGCCATCAGCGGCCTCTTTGGGGATACGCAGTATTTT. The J gene is TRBJ2-3, the V gene TRBV10-3; no definite D call. The V gene lost 6 bases and the J gene lost 6 bases, with 13 bases spanning the gap. Germline V lookup: CDR1 ENHRY, CDR2 SYGVKD. There are 13 residues in the CDR3.

V is TRBV12-3 or TRBV12-4 and J is TRBJ1-1; D remains unclear. This CDR3 spans 15 amino acids. Trimming removed 3 bases at V and 0 bases at J, with 11 bases between. As DNA, the CDR3 is TGTGCCAGCAGTTTCCGGGAGGATTTGAACACTGAAGCTTTCTTT. It codes for CASSFREDLNTEAFF.

In this sample, this clonotype turned up a few times. CDR3 loop: CASSFSQANEQYF. The CDR3 bases are TGTGCCAGCAGCTTTAGTCAGGCCAACGAGCAGTACTTC. The chain links TRBV11-3 to TRBJ2-7; D is ambiguous. The CDR3 consists of 13 residues. Trimming removed 3 bases from V and 5 bases from J, with 11 bases in between. Germline-derived CDR1 and CDR2 are SGHNT and YENEEA.

This clonotype was detected a few times. The V call is TRBV18, the J call TRBJ2-3; D call uncertain. The ends were cut back, 1 base at V and 4 bases at J, with 9 bases in the middle. CDR3 length: 14 amino acids. CDR1 is KGHSH, CDR2 LQKENI, per germline. CDR3 sequence reads: CASSPQAGPDTQYF. Written as DNA, the CDR3 is TGTGCCAGCTCACCACAAGCCGGGCCAGATACGCAGTATTTT.

The V and J genes are TRBV19 and TRBJ2-7, with TRBD1 matching 8 bases. The germline V gene has CDR1 LNHDA and CDR2 SQIVND (reference sequence). CDR3 size: 14 residues. Losses at the gene ends were 3 bases for V and 3 bases for J; bases not matched to a gene: 4. The CDR3 protein is CASSIAGGDYEQYF. CDR3 bases: TGTGCCAGTAGTATTGCAGGGGGCGACTACGAGCAGTACTTC.

This clonotype was recorded a few times. V and J are TRBV20-1 and TRBJ1-5; TRBD1 aligns across 8 bases. The CDR3 length is 14 residues. V shed 4 bases and J 4 bases; nucleotides not matched to a gene: 6. The germline CDR1 and CDR2 sequences are DFQATT and SNEGSKA (reference sequence). CDR3 nucleotides: TGCAGTGCTATCCGGGACAGGTCAAATCAGCCCCAGCATTTT. This codes for CSAIRDRSNQPQHF.

This chain joins TRBV5-1 and TRBJ1-1, with D uncertain. The germline V and J ends were trimmed by 3 bases and 2 bases, with 11 bases remaining between them. The CDR3 spans 14 residues. CDR1 and CDR2 (germline): SGHRS, YFSETQ. This CDR3 reads CASSSMGSNTEAFF. The CDR3 nucleotides read TGCGCCAGCAGCTCAATGGGTAGTAACACTGAAGCTTTCTTT.

This clonotype has only a few counts. The chain has TRBV27 and TRBJ2-2; 7 nucleotides match TRBD1. Germline V gene sequence: CDR1 MNHEY, CDR2 SMNVEV (reference sequence). Trimming took 2 bases from V and 7 from J; bases not matched to a gene: 4. The CDR3 contains 14 residues. Here the CDR3 reads CASSLEGGRGELFF. CDR3 DNA: TGTGCCAGCAGTTTAGAAGGGGGCCGCGGGGAGCTGTTTTTT.

The gene calls are TRBV19 and TRBJ1-2; D remains unclear. Trimming shortened V by 7 bases and J by 2 bases, and 14 bases separated the two germline ends. Germline lookup yields CDR1 LNHDA and CDR2 SQIVND (reference sequence). This CDR3 has 14 amino acids. The CDR3 loop reads CASNNVGQNYGYTF. CDR3 nucleotides: TGTGCCAGTAACAATGTGGGCCAGAACTATGGCTACACCTTC.

This clonotype was picked up a small number of times. This chain uses TRBV2 with TRBJ2-1; D perhaps matches TRBD2 (6 bases). Trimming removed 9 bases at V and 4 bases at J, with 19 bases between. The CDR3 totals 15 residues. Germline V gene data show CDR1 as SNHLY and CDR2 as FYNNEI. CDR3: CASASTPSGYNEQFF. The CDR3, as DNA: TGTGCCAGTGCTAGTACGCCGAGCGGGTACAATGAGCAGTTCTTC.

J is TRBJ2-1 and V is TRBV3-1; unclear D gene. Germline V gene data show CDR1 as LGHDT and CDR2 as YNNKEL (reference sequence). Trimming removed 1 base at V and 8 bases at J, with 15 bases between. The CDR3 contains 15 residues. The CDR3 region is CASSQVIRVIDEQFF. DNA of the CDR3: TGTGCCAGCAGCCAAGTTATTAGGGTTATCGATGAGCAGTTCTTC.

The chain is built from TRBV5-1 and TRBJ1-5; no clear D gene. The CDR3 contains 14 residues. The germline CDR1 and CDR2 sequences are SGHRS and YFSETQ. Trimming took off 0 bases at V and 6 bases at J, with 10 bases between the two ends. CDR3 residues: CASSLVPSGQPQHF. In nucleotides, the CDR3 is TGCGCCAGCAGCTTGGTTCCCAGTGGTCAGCCCCAGCATTTT. The full variable domain, rest sourced from reference TRBV5-1 and TRBJ1-5, is KAGVTQTPRYLIKTRGQQVTLSCSPISGHRSVSWYQQTPGQGLQFLFEYFSETQRNKGNFPGRFSGRQFSNSRSEMNVSTLELGDSALYLCASSLVPSGQPQHFGDGTRLSIL.

This chain uses TRBV20-1 with TRBJ2-3, with 8 bases fitting TRBD2. The ends lost 5 bases at V and 2 bases at J; junction bases unmatched: 9. The CDR3 loop spans 15 amino acids. Looked up from germline, CDR1 is DFQATT and CDR2 is SNEGSKA (reference sequence). The DNA of the CDR3 is TGCAGTGCTCCTCTTGTAGCGGGGAACACAGATACGCAGTATTTT. Amino acids: CSAPLVAGNTDTQYF.

This clonotype was picked up a small number of times. V is TRBV11-2 and J is TRBJ2-2; 9 nucleotides align to TRBD1. Trimming at V came to 5 bases and at J to 0 bases, leaving 4 bases not matched to a gene. The CDR3 is made up of 16 amino acids. Germline V CDR1 and CDR2: SGHAT, FQNNGV. CDR3: CASSADRGTNTGELFF. CDR3 nucleotides: TGTGCCAGCAGCGCTGACAGGGGGACGAACACCGGGGAGCTGTTTTTT.

This clonotype turned up a few times. The chain recombines TRBV5-1 with TRBJ2-5; D possibly corresponds to TRBD2 (5 bases). Germline CDR1 is SGHRS and CDR2 is YFSETQ. The CDR3 contains 16 residues. V was clipped by 3 bases and J by 5 bases, with 20 bases between them. The CDR3 DNA reads TGCGCCAGCAGCTACACCGGGCAGCACGGGGTGGAGACCCAGTACTTC. This encodes CASSYTGQHGVETQYF. The full variable domain, rest sourced from reference TRBV5-1 and TRBJ2-5, is KAGVTQTPRYLIKTRGQQVTLSCSPISGHRSVSWYQQTPGQGLQFLFEYFSETQRNKGNFPGRFSGRQFSNSRSEMNVSTLELGDSALYLCASSYTGQHGVETQYFGPGTRLLVL.

The gene calls are TRBV20-1 and TRBJ2-5, with TRBD2 identical over 8 bases. The trim removed 5 bases at V and 0 bases at J, leaving 5 bases unmatched. Per the germline V gene, CDR1 is DFQATT and CDR2 is SNEGSKA (reference sequence). This CDR3 is built from 14 residues. The CDR3 spells CSAGRGGYQETQYF. The CDR3 nucleotides are TGCAGTGCTGGTCGGGGGGGGTACCAAGAGACCCAGTACTTC.

This clonotype was seen a few times. J is TRBJ2-2 and V is TRBV27; 11 nucleotides agree with TRBD2. Per the germline V gene, CDR1 is MNHEY and CDR2 is SMNVEV (reference sequence). This CDR3 region has 20 residues. With V trimmed by 6 bases and J by 5 bases, 20 bases remained unmatched. CDR3 amino acids: CASSWSIRKIAGGETGELFF. CDR3 bases: TGTGCCAGCAGCTGGAGTATCAGGAAAATAGCGGGAGGGGAAACCGGGGAGCTGTTTTTT.

The chain joins TRBV20-1 to TRBJ2-4; D might be TRBD1 (6 bases). CDR3 length: 13 residues. V was clipped by 6 bases and J by 8 bases, with 17 bases between them. Germline values: CDR1 DFQATT, CDR2 SNEGSKA (reference sequence). CDR3: CSATVGAAHIQYF. DNA of the CDR3: TGCAGTGCCACGGTGGGGGCGGCCCACATTCAGTACTTC.